This T cell receptor beta chain was sequenced for a study of T cells after yellow fever vaccination. TCRdb ran MiXCR on the 5' RACE reads and lists one entry per CDR3 protein. Of around 590,000 distinct CDR3 sequences in the sample, roughly 12% were seen once. Study-wide results and caveats: Reappearance after the booster was observed for most primary-vaccination clones (96% CD4, approximately 90% CD8).

Remarks on this clonotype: What it recognizes is unknown.

The CDR3 is made up of 17 amino acids. V was clipped by 3 bases and J by 4 bases; unmatched bases: 7. The chain has TRBV12-3 or TRBV12-4 and TRBJ2-3, with TRBD2 matching 13 bases. The material sequenced was PBMCs, taken on the day of the yellow fever booster vaccination. The sequence was collected from a young man who received the YFV17D yellow fever vaccine. The CDR3 DNA follows: TGTGCCAGCAGTTTTGGGCAACTAGCGGGAGGGCCAGATACGCAGTATTTT. Translation gives CASSFGQLAGGPDTQYF.